A selection of T cell receptor beta chains follows, all from one sample in a study of T cell repertoires in aging, cancer and after chemotherapy. MiXCR, run by TCRdb on the multiplex PCR reads, gives a single entry per CDR3 protein. The sample yields about 12,000 distinct CDR3 sequences, around 29% seen once. The sample was blood. The receptors here all came from a human donor in good health. The donor label of this sample is uncertain. CDR3s include the opening cysteine and the closing phenylalanine or tryptophan. The order of the fields is clone size, J gene, D gene, V gene, CDR3 DNA, CDR3 protein. The D gene is left open where the match is weak. Not every row has a clone size; where given, it reads once, few, many or a size class.

size: few
J: TRBJ1-5
D: TRBD1
V: TRBV19
DNA: TGTGCCAGTAGTATCCGGACAGGGGCCCATCAGCCCCAGCATTTT
CDR3: CASSIRTGAHQPQHF

size: .
J: TRBJ2-5
D: .
V: TRBV5-1
DNA: TGCGCCAGCAGCTTACTAATTGGGGAGACCCAGTACTTC
CDR3: CASSLLIGETQYF

size: once
J: TRBJ2-1
D: .
V: TRBV21-1
DNA: TGTGCCAGCAGCCCACACCGGGCGACGGGGCTCAATGAGCAGTTCTTC
CDR3: CASSPHRATGLNEQFF

size: few
J: TRBJ2-1
D: .
V: TRBV6-1
DNA: TGTGCCAGCAGTGAGACAATAGGGAATGAGCAGTTCTTC
CDR3: CASSETIGNEQFF

size: few
J: TRBJ2-2
D: TRBD2
V: TRBV20-1
DNA: TGCAGTGCTAGAGTTGCGGGGGCGAACACCGGGGAGCTGTTTTTT
CDR3: CSARVAGANTGELFF

size: medium-sized
J: TRBJ2-6
D: .
V: TRBV13
DNA: TGTGCCAGCAGCTTCGGAGACGGGCCCTCTGGGGCCAACGTCCTGACTTTC
CDR3: CASSFGDGPSGANVLTF

size: .
J: TRBJ1-2
D: TRBD1
V: TRBV5-4
DNA: TGTGCCAGCAGCTTGGATTCGGACCAGGGGACAGGAGGCTACACCTTC
CDR3: CASSLDSDQGTGGYTF

size: medium-sized
J: TRBJ1-2
D: .
V: TRBV29-1
DNA: TGCAGCGGACAGCAAAATAACTATGGCTACACCTTC
CDR3: CSGQQNNYGYTF

size: few
J: TRBJ1-4
D: .
V: TRBV12-3/TRBV12-4
DNA: TGTGCCAGCAGTCCAGGGGCAACTAATGAAAAACTGTTTTTT
CDR3: CASSPGATNEKLFF

size: .
J: TRBJ1-4
D: .
V: TRBV13
DNA: TGTGCCAGCAGCTTAGGACAGGGAGGCCCGGGGGAAAAACTGTTTTTT
CDR3: CASSLGQGGPGEKLFF

size: few
J: TRBJ1-6
D: .
V: TRBV27
DNA: TGTGCAGCAGGGAATTCACCCCTCCACTTT
CDR3: CAAGNSPLHF

size: .
J: TRBJ1-1
D: .
V: TRBV24-1
DNA: TGTGCCACCAGTGAGCTTACGGAAGCTTTCTTT
CDR3: CATSELTEAFF

size: medium-sized
J: TRBJ2-3
D: TRBD2
V: TRBV15
DNA: TGTGCCACCAGCAGAAGTAGCGGGGGTGTCACAGATACGCAGTATTTT
CDR3: CATSRSSGGVTDTQYF

size: .
J: TRBJ2-1
D: TRBD1
V: TRBV12-3/TRBV12-4
DNA: TGTGCCAGCAGGGGGACAGTAGCCTACAATGAGCAGTTCTTC
CDR3: CASRGTVAYNEQFF

size: few
J: TRBJ2-7
D: TRBD1
V: TRBV6-5
DNA: TGTGCCAGCAGTCCCCAACGGGGGACAGGCTCCTACGAGCAGTACTTC
CDR3: CASSPQRGTGSYEQYF

size: few
J: TRBJ1-1
D: .
V: TRBV5-1
DNA: TGCGCCAGCAGCTTGGCCGGGGAGACTGAAGCTTTCTTT
CDR3: CASSLAGETEAFF

size: medium-sized
J: TRBJ1-1
D: .
V: TRBV29-1
DNA: TGCAGCGTTGAAGTAAGAGGCACTGAAGCTTTCTTT
CDR3: CSVEVRGTEAFF

size: .
J: TRBJ1-2
D: .
V: TRBV20-1
DNA: TGCAGTGCTCAAGAACTTGGCTACACCTTC
CDR3: CSAQELGYTF

size: .
J: TRBJ2-3
D: TRBD2
V: TRBV6-5
DNA: TGTGCCAGCAGTCCGCGGGGGGTTGGCACAGATACGCAGTATTTT
CDR3: CASSPRGVGTDTQYF

size: .
J: TRBJ1-5
D: .
V: TRBV6-5
DNA: TGTGCCAGCAGTTATGGGGGGACTACGCAGCCCCAGCATTTT
CDR3: CASSYGGTTQPQHF

size: few
J: TRBJ2-2
D: TRBD2
V: TRBV6-1
DNA: TGTGCCAGCGCCGGACTAGCGGGATCGAACACCGGGGAGCTGTTTTTT
CDR3: CASAGLAGSNTGELFF

size: .
J: TRBJ2-2
D: .
V: TRBV6-5
DNA: TGTGCCAGCAGACAGTACGGACTGAACACCGGGGAGCTGTTTTTT
CDR3: CASRQYGLNTGELFF

size: few
J: TRBJ2-1
D: .
V: TRBV19
DNA: TGTGCCAGTAGTATATCCGAGGGCGGATTTAGGAATGAGCAGTTCTTC
CDR3: CASSISEGGFRNEQFF

size: medium-sized
J: TRBJ2-7
D: .
V: TRBV6-5
DNA: TGTGCCAGCAGTGACCTCTTCGGGGGTTGGTACGAGCAGTACTTC
CDR3: CASSDLFGGWYEQYF

size: few
J: TRBJ1-2
D: TRBD1
V: TRBV6-5
DNA: TGTGCCAGCAGTTTTCAGGGGGAGGGGGGAAGCTACACCTTC
CDR3: CASSFQGEGGSYTF

size: .
J: TRBJ2-1
D: .
V: TRBV5-6
DNA: TGTGCCAGCAGCTCCCCAGGGGGGGGTGAGCAGTTCTTC
CDR3: CASSSPGGGEQFF

size: medium-sized
J: TRBJ2-1
D: TRBD1
V: TRBV29-1
DNA: TGCAGCGTTGATGTCGCAGGGGGCGGCTACAATGAGCAGTTCTTC
CDR3: CSVDVAGGGYNEQFF

size: few
J: TRBJ2-5
D: .
V: TRBV19
DNA: TGTGCCAGTAGTCCCCCAGGGCTACAAGAGACCCAGTACTTC
CDR3: CASSPPGLQETQYF

size: .
J: TRBJ1-5
D: TRBD1
V: TRBV19
DNA: TGTGCCAGTAGTATCACAGGGGGCACCAATCAGCCCCAGCATTTT
CDR3: CASSITGGTNQPQHF

size: .
J: TRBJ1-5
D: TRBD1
V: TRBV27
DNA: TGTGCCAGCAGTTCCGAGGTACAGGGGGCAGGGCAGCCCCAGCATTTT
CDR3: CASSSEVQGAGQPQHF

size: .
J: TRBJ2-1
D: .
V: TRBV12-3/TRBV12-4
DNA: TGTGCTAGTGGTTTGACTCATGGGCCGGGAGAGCAGTTCTTC
CDR3: CASGLTHGPGEQFF

size: few
J: TRBJ2-5
D: TRBD1
V: TRBV6-9
DNA: TGTGCCAGCAGTTATAACAGGGGAATGGAGACCCAGTACTTC
CDR3: CASSYNRGMETQYF

size: .
J: TRBJ2-7
D: TRBD2
V: TRBV6-6
DNA: TGTGCCAGCCATAATCACCCGACAGCGGGGGGGCGCGAGCAGTACTTC
CDR3: CASHNHPTAGGREQYF

size: few
J: TRBJ1-5
D: .
V: TRBV5-4
DNA: TGTGCCAGCAGCTTGTTTGTCGGGGGCCGTAGCAATCAGCCCCAGCATTTT
CDR3: CASSLFVGGRSNQPQHF

size: few
J: TRBJ2-1
D: .
V: TRBV13
DNA: TGTGCCAGCAGCTTCCAGGACTTATTCAGTGAGCAGTTCTTC
CDR3: CASSFQDLFSEQFF

size: .
J: TRBJ1-3
D: .
V: TRBV6-5
DNA: TGTGCCAGCAGTTACTCGAATTTTCCAAACACCATATATTTT
CDR3: CASSYSNFPNTIYF

size: .
J: TRBJ1-2
D: TRBD1
V: TRBV12-3/TRBV12-4
DNA: TGTGCCAGCAGTTTTCCCCCGACAGGGTTCCCTGCTAACTATGGCTACACCTTC
CDR3: CASSFPPTGFPANYGYTF

size: medium-sized
J: TRBJ2-2
D: TRBD1
V: TRBV15
DNA: TGTGCCACCAGCGGGAGGACCGGGACAGGGGTGCCCGGGGAGCTGTTTTTT
CDR3: CATSGRTGTGVPGELFF

size: few
J: TRBJ1-4
D: TRBD1
V: TRBV19
DNA: TGTGCCAGTAGTTGGATCCTGACAGGGTCTATAGAAAAACTGTTTTTT
CDR3: CASSWILTGSIEKLFF

size: .
J: TRBJ1-3
D: .
V: TRBV12-3/TRBV12-4
DNA: TGTGCCAGCACCCTGGGGCAGCTAAACACCATATATTTT
CDR3: CASTLGQLNTIYF

size: few
J: TRBJ1-1
D: .
V: TRBV6-5
DNA: TGCGCCAGCAGTGAAGCACAGGGCCCGAACACTGAAGCTTTCTTT
CDR3: CASSEAQGPNTEAFF

size: once
J: TRBJ1-1
D: .
V: TRBV2
DNA: TGTGCCAGCACCCTCGAGTCATTCGGCACTGAAGCTTTCTTT
CDR3: CASTLESFGTEAFF

size: medium-sized
J: TRBJ2-7
D: TRBD1
V: TRBV29-1
DNA: TGCAGCGTTGAAGAGAGGGGGGACAGGGGGCCCTCATCCTACGAGCAGTACTTC
CDR3: CSVEERGDRGPSSYEQYF

size: few
J: TRBJ1-6
D: .
V: TRBV7-2
DNA: TGTGCCAGCAGCTTTGTCCCTCTTTCACCCCTCCACTTT
CDR3: CASSFVPLSPLHF

size: .
J: TRBJ2-3
D: TRBD2
V: TRBV6-4
DNA: TGTGCCAGCAGTGTAGCGGGGGGGCCAGATACGCAGTATTTT
CDR3: CASSVAGGPDTQYF

size: few
J: TRBJ1-2
D: TRBD1
V: TRBV20-1
DNA: TGCAGTGCTAGTGGGGACAGGGCGGGGCTGGATGGCTACACCTTC
CDR3: CSASGDRAGLDGYTF

size: .
J: TRBJ2-3
D: .
V: TRBV20-1
DNA: TGCAGCGCTACCGGCGGGGTAAACACAGATACGCAGTATTTT
CDR3: CSATGGVNTDTQYF

size: medium-sized
J: TRBJ2-7
D: .
V: TRBV10-3
DNA: TGTGCCATCAGTGAGGGCTCCTACGAGCAGTACTTC
CDR3: CAISEGSYEQYF

size: few
J: TRBJ1-4
D: .
V: TRBV5-6
DNA: TGTGCCAGCAGCTTGCCGACAAATGAAAAACTGTTTTTT
CDR3: CASSLPTNEKLFF

size: medium-sized
J: TRBJ1-2
D: .
V: TRBV6-5
DNA: TGTGCCAGCAGTTCCGGAGGGGACGGCTACACCTTC
CDR3: CASSSGGDGYTF

size: few
J: TRBJ2-2
D: .
V: TRBV20-1
DNA: TGCAGTGCAAACCGAAACACCGGGGAGCTGTTTTTT
CDR3: CSANRNTGELFF

size: .
J: TRBJ1-5
D: .
V: TRBV29-1
DNA: TGCAGCGTTCAAGCCGCAGGGAGGGGTGATCAGCCCCAGCATTTT
CDR3: CSVQAAGRGDQPQHF

size: medium-sized
J: TRBJ2-1
D: TRBD2
V: TRBV6-4
DNA: TGTGCCAGCGCCGAGGAGACTAGCGGGGGCCGGGGGGAGCAGTTCTTC
CDR3: CASAEETSGGRGEQFF

size: few
J: TRBJ1-2
D: TRBD1
V: TRBV13
DNA: TGTGCCAGCAGCCCCACCGAATCGACAGGGGGTGATGGCTACACCTTC
CDR3: CASSPTESTGGDGYTF

size: .
J: TRBJ2-7
D: .
V: TRBV7-9
DNA: TGTGCCAGCAGCTTAAACCAGCGCCCATCCTACGAGCAGTACTTC
CDR3: CASSLNQRPSYEQYF

size: few
J: TRBJ2-2
D: .
V: TRBV7-9
DNA: TGTGCCAGCAGCTTCAGGGCCGTGGACACCGGGGAGCTGTTTTTT
CDR3: CASSFRAVDTGELFF

size: .
J: TRBJ2-2
D: .
V: TRBV11-2
DNA: TGTGCCAGCAGCTCCAAAGGGAGGACAGAGATTGGGGAGCTGTTTTTT
CDR3: CASSSKGRTEIGELFF

size: few
J: TRBJ2-7
D: .
V: TRBV5-6
DNA: TGTGCCAGCAGTAACCGGGCCCCCTACGAGCAGTACTTC
CDR3: CASSNRAPYEQYF

size: .
J: TRBJ1-1
D: .
V: TRBV19
DNA: TGTGCCAGTAGTCCTGGGTGGCATGCGGGAGCTTTCTTT
CDR3: CASSPGWHAGAFF

size: .
J: TRBJ1-5
D: .
V: TRBV5-6
DNA: TGTGCCAGCAGCTTGTCTCCTGGGGCTCAGCCCCAGCATTTT
CDR3: CASSLSPGAQPQHF